The 21 T cell receptor beta chains below were found in one sample sequenced in a study of blood T cell repertoires in COVID-19. Produced via immunoSEQ multiplex PCR; TCRdb's table is partial and in-frame only. Among tens of thousands of clones listed, nearly 90% were seen once. Sequencing was done on a sample of peripheral blood. These receptors were collected from a man older than 75 with acute or convalescent COVID-19.

The J gene is TRBJ1-1, the V gene TRBV5-1, with 9 bases lining up with TRBD1. The germline gives CDR1 SGHRS, CDR2 YFSETQ. V was pared by 4 bases and J by 4 bases, with 2 bases of the junction left unmatched. This CDR3 spans 13 amino acids. The CDR3 loop is CASSRDRVTEAFF. The CDR3 DNA follows: TGCGCCAGCAGCCGGGACAGGGTCACTGAAGCTTTCTTT.

The V call is TRBV5-4, the J call TRBJ1-2, with D tentatively TRBD1 (5 bases). The V gene's germline CDR1 is SGHNT and CDR2 YYREEE (reference sequence). The ends were cut back, 3 bases at V and 0 bases at J, with 15 bases in the middle. The CDR3 covers 16 residues. CDR3 nucleotide sequence: TGTGCCAGCAGCTCCCAGAGGGGAGGGCCTAACTATGGCTACACCTTC. Translating gives CASSSQRGGPNYGYTF.

This rearrangement joins TRBV7-9 to TRBJ2-1; 8 nucleotides agree with TRBD1. The CDR3 sequence is 17 residues long. Germline V lookup: CDR1 SEHNR, CDR2 FQNEAQ (reference sequence). V shed 4 bases, J shed 3 bases, and the junction held 11 bases outside the gene matches. CDR3: CASSSFRGRGSYNEQFF. As DNA, the CDR3 is TGTGCCAGCAGCTCATTCAGGGGGCGGGGTAGCTACAATGAGCAGTTCTTC.

The chain links TRBV19 to TRBJ1-2; 7 nucleotides align to TRBD1. Germline V gives CDR1 LNHDA, CDR2 SQIVND (reference sequence). CDR3 length: 13 residues. V shed 6 bases and J 2 bases; nucleotides not matched to a gene: 3. Written as DNA, the CDR3 is TGTGCCAGTAGCTTACAGGGGAACTATGGCTACACCTTC. It codes for CASSLQGNYGYTF.

V and J are TRBV5-1 and TRBJ2-3; 10 nucleotides line up with TRBD2. The CDR3 contains 16 residues. After removal of 0 bases from V and 4 bases from J, the junction contained 5 bases not matched to a gene. Germline V gives CDR1 SGHRS, CDR2 YFSETQ. CDR3 sequence: CASSLGASGSADTQYF. The CDR3 DNA reads as TGCGCCAGCAGCTTGGGGGCTAGCGGGAGCGCAGATACGCAGTATTTT.

The chain has TRBV12-3 or TRBV12-4 and TRBJ2-1; D perhaps matches TRBD2 (5 bases). With 7 bases removed from V and 8 bases from J, the gap between germline ends came to 12 bases. This CDR3 contains 12 residues. CDR3 residues: CASTPGIDEQFF. In DNA, the CDR3 is TGTGCCAGCACCCCGGGGATCGATGAGCAGTTCTTC.

This sequence joins TRBV5-6 and TRBJ2-6; no clear D. Germline V gene data show CDR1 as SGHDT and CDR2 as YYEEEE. The CDR3 loop spans 14 amino acids. V was cut by 4 bases and J by 4 bases, with 9 bases left in between. The CDR3 DNA reads as TGTGCCAGCAGCGGGCGAGTAGGGGCCAACGTCCTGACTTTC. Translation: CASSGRVGANVLTF.

The chain couples TRBV30 to TRBJ1-5; D remains unclear. Trimming pared 2 bases from V and 5 bases from J, leaving 10 bases between. The CDR3 consists of 13 residues. In germline, CDR1 is GTSNPN, CDR2 SVGIG (reference sequence). The CDR3, as DNA: TGTGCCTGGAGTAACCACATCCATCAGCCCCAGCATTTT. This gives the protein CAWSNHIHQPQHF.

V gene TRBV12-3 or TRBV12-4 combines with J gene TRBJ1-6; perhaps TRBD1 as D (6 bases). The V end lost 6 bases, the J end lost 6 bases, and 9 bases lay between the germline ends. This CDR3 is 13 amino acids long. As DNA, the CDR3 is TGTGCCAGCAGCAGGGGTGCTAATTCACCCCTCCACTTT. It specifies CASSRGANSPLHF.

The chain combines TRBV4-1 with TRBJ2-7; tentatively, D is TRBD2 (6 bases). The germline V gene has CDR1 MGHRA and CDR2 YSYEKL. The CDR3 is 15 amino acids. Between the trimmed V and J ends, which lost 0 bases and 0 bases, there was a span of 9 bases. CDR3 sequence reads: CASSQDQRASYEQYF. The CDR3 coding sequence is TGCGCCAGCAGCCAAGATCAGCGGGCCTCCTACGAGCAGTACTTC.

The gene calls are TRBV7-9 and TRBJ1-5; a possible D gene is TRBD1 (6 bases). CDR1 and CDR2 from the germline V gene are SEHNR and FQNEAQ (reference sequence). CDR3 length: 14 amino acids. Between the trimmed V and J ends, which lost 4 bases and 0 bases, there was a span of 7 bases. The CDR3 is CASSSGVSNQPQHF. The DNA of the CDR3 is TGTGCCAGCAGCTCAGGGGTTAGCAATCAGCCCCAGCATTTT. Full variable domain (outside the CDR3, taken from reference TRBV7-9 and TRBJ1-5): DTGVSQNPRHKITKRGQNVTFRCDPISEHNRLYWYRQTLGQGPEFLTYFQNEAQLEKSRLLSDRFSAERPKGSFSTLEIQRTEQGDSAMYLCASSSGVSNQPQHFGDGTRLSIL.

The gene calls are TRBV28 and TRBJ2-7, with a tentative D call TRBD1 (6 bases). This CDR3 comprises 15 residues. Germline-derived CDR1 and CDR2 are MDHEN and SYDVKM. The V gene lost 6 bases and the J gene lost 2 bases, with 17 bases spanning the gap. CDR3 sequence: CASRHRDTLAYEQYF. The CDR3 nucleotides are TGTGCCAGCAGGCACCGGGACACTTTGGCCTACGAGCAGTACTTC.

V is TRBV2 and J is TRBJ2-5; 7 positions match TRBD2. The CDR3 covers 15 residues. The junction had 5 bases not matched to a gene; V was cut back by 3 bases and J by 1 base. CDR1 is SNHLY, CDR2 FYNNEI, per germline. This CDR3 is CASSDYTGGQETQYF. CDR3 bases: TGTGCCAGCAGTGACTACACGGGGGGCCAAGAGACCCAGTACTTC. The entire variable domain, with the rest obtained from reference TRBV2 and TRBJ2-5, is as follows: EPEVTQTPSHQVTQMGQEVILRCVPISNHLYFYWYRQILGQKVEFLVSFYNNEISEKSEIFDDQFSVERPDGSNFTLKIRSTKLEDSAMYFCASSDYTGGQETQYFGPGTRLLVL.

The chain employs TRBV7-8 and TRBJ1-2, with 7 bases lining up with TRBD1. Losses at the gene ends were 1 base for V and 2 bases for J; bases not matched to a gene: 4. This CDR3 has 15 amino acids. Germline CDR1 and CDR2: SGHVS and FQNEAQ. The CDR3 loop is CASSLGTGKNYGYTF. The CDR3 DNA sequence: TGTGCCAGCAGCTTAGGGACAGGAAAAAACTATGGCTACACCTTC.

The chain has TRBV15 and TRBJ1-3, with D tentatively TRBD1 (6 bases). Trimming cost V 0 bases and J 2 bases, with 8 bases left between them. CDR3 size: 15 residues. Germline V gene lookup returns CDR1 LNHNV and CDR2 YYDKDF (reference sequence). The CDR3 bases are TGTGCCACCAGCAGAGAATGGACAGCTGGAAACACCATATATTTT. Amino acids: CATSREWTAGNTIYF.

The chain combines TRBV7-3 with TRBJ2-1, with D possibly being TRBD2 (6 bases). CDR3 length: 15 residues. The germline gives CDR1 SGHTA, CDR2 FQGTGA. V was cut by 4 bases and J by 10 bases, with 20 bases left in between. CDR3 protein: CASSSTLGGMGEQFF. The CDR3 DNA sequence: TGTGCCAGCAGCTCGACCTTGGGCGGGATGGGCGAGCAGTTCTTC.

J is TRBJ2-3 and V is TRBV30; 8 bases align to TRBD2. The length of the CDR3 is 15 residues. CDR1 is GTSNPN and CDR2 is SVGIG in the germline V gene (reference sequence). V lost 5 bases and J lost 0; bases outside the gene matches: 7. CDR3 amino acids: CAWRLGLESTDTQYF. CDR3 nucleotides: TGTGCCTGGCGGCTGGGACTAGAAAGCACAGATACGCAGTATTTT.

The rearrangement uses TRBV5-1 and TRBJ2-5; D is possibly TRBD1 (6 bases). CDR3 length: 14 residues. Germline V lookup: CDR1 SGHRS, CDR2 YFSETQ. Trimming shortened V by 4 bases and J by 2 bases, and 12 bases separated the two germline ends. DNA of the CDR3: TGCGCCAGCAGCGCCATACAGGGACAAGAGACCCAGTACTTC. Protein product: CASSAIQGQETQYF.

The V gene is TRBV29-1, the J gene TRBJ1-1; 11 bases fit TRBD1. Germline values: CDR1 SQVTM, CDR2 ANQGSEA. With 6 bases clipped from V and 4 bases from J, the junction kept 10 bases outside the gene matches. The CDR3 is 15 amino acids. CDR3 DNA: TGCAGCGTGACGCCCCGGGGGACAGGGGGCACTGAAGCTTTCTTT. Its protein product is CSVTPRGTGGTEAFF.

The genes are TRBV27 and TRBJ2-7, with D perhaps TRBD2 (6 bases). This CDR3 region has 15 residues. Germline CDR1 reads MNHEY; CDR2 reads SMNVEV (reference sequence). The V end lost 5 bases, the J end lost 2 bases, and 16 bases lay between the germline ends. CDR3 protein: CASSPGVRPPYEQYF. Here the CDR3 DNA reads TGTGCCAGCAGTCCGGGGGTACGCCCTCCCTACGAGCAGTACTTC.

Only one count was recorded for this clone. V is TRBV7-2 and J is TRBJ2-3; possibly TRBD1 for D (6 bases). CDR3 length equals 16 residues. CDR1 and CDR2 (germline): SGHTA, FQGNSA. V lost 1 base and J lost 5, with 16 bases in between. CDR3 in DNA: TGTGCCAGCAGCTTAGAGCAGGGGCAACCAAGAGATACGCAGTATTTT. It specifies CASSLEQGQPRDTQYF.